This TCR beta chain is drawn from a study of a mutant IDH1 vaccine in newly diagnosed glioma. About the study: Onset of vaccination occurred 4-6 weeks following radiotherapy alone, or with temozolomide cycles. Patients got radiotherapy, temozolomide, or both beforehand, and most got both. V12 occurred at week 35 and V13 at week 47.

Using immunoSEQ multiplex PCR, the repertoire was profiled, and TCRdb retains in-frame clones only, with some absent. The sample holds roughly 26,000 clones, over 65% seen once. This sample's time point: week 35, safety follow-up. Each dose delivered 300 ug of mutant IDH1 20-mer peptide subcutaneously with imiquimod. In weeks 1, 3, 5, 7, 11, 15, 19 and 23, patients were vaccinated. Trimming removed 6 bases from V and 6 bases from J, with 14 bases in between. The CDR3 length is 13 residues. The germline V gene encodes CDR1 SGHDT and CDR2 YYEEEE. As regards this clone: Its target is unknown.

Material: PBMCs, obtained from a glioma patient whose treatment included an IDH1 peptide vaccine. The TCR originated in a man aged 25-40 years with glioma. This chain joins TRBV5-6 and TRBJ2-3, with D possibly TRBD1 on 5 matching bases. CDR3 amino acids: CASKSRVIDTQYF. In nucleotides, the CDR3 is TGTGCCAGCAAAAGCAGGGTTATTGATACGCAGTATTTT.